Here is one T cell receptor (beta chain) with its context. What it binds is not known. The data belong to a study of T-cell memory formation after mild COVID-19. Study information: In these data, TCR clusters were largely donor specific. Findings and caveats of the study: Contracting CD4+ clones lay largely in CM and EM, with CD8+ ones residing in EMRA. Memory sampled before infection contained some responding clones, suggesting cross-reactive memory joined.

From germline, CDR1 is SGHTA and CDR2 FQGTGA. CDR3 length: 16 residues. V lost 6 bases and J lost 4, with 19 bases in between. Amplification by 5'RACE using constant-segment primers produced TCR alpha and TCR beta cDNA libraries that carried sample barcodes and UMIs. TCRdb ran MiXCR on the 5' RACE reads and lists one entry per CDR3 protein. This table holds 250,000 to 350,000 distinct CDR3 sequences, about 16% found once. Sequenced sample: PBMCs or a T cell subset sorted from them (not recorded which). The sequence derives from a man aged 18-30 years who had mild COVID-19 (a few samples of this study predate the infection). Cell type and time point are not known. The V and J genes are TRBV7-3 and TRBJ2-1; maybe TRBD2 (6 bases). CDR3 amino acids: CASSPTPGLTYNEQFF. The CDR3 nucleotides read TGTGCCAGCAGTCCCACACCGGGACTGACGTACAATGAGCAGTTCTTC.